These T cell receptor beta chains were read from a single sample in a study of long-term antiretroviral therapy in people with HIV. Assay used: immunoSEQ multiplex PCR; TCRdb lists only in-frame clones, some missing. Of some 40,000 clones in the sample, about 95% were seen once. The starting material was unsorted PBMCs, obtained roughly 9.4 years after starting antiretroviral therapy. The receptors here all came from a man younger than 40 with HIV. Each CDR3 is given with its conserved first and last residue. The D gene is left open where the match is weak. Some rows mark clone size as missing; the rest say once, few, many or name a class of expanded clone.

CDR3 length: 12
J gene: TRBJ2-3
V gene: TRBV19
clone size: -
D gene: TRBD2
CDR3 protein: CASGGDTDTQYF
CDR3 DNA: TGTGCCAGCGGGGGGGACACAGATACGCAGTATTTT

CDR3 length: 15
J gene: TRBJ1-3
V gene: TRBV9
clone size: -
D gene: -
CDR3 protein: CASSEHSNSGNTIYF
CDR3 DNA: TGTGCCAGCAGCGAGCACAGCAACTCTGGAAACACCATATATTTT

CDR3 length: 13
J gene: TRBJ1-2
V gene: TRBV10-2
clone size: few
D gene: -
CDR3 protein: CASSESTGYGYTF
CDR3 DNA: TGCGCCAGCAGTGAGTCTACAGGCTATGGCTACACCTTC

CDR3 length: 13
J gene: TRBJ2-3
V gene: TRBV18
clone size: -
D gene: -
CDR3 protein: CASSALDTDTQYF
CDR3 DNA: TGTGCCAGCTCAGCTTTGGACACAGATACGCAGTATTTT

CDR3 length: 14
J gene: TRBJ1-5
V gene: TRBV18
clone size: few
D gene: -
CDR3 protein: CASSRRGSNQPQHF
CDR3 DNA: TGTGCCAGCTCACGCAGGGGTAGCAATCAGCCCCAGCATTTT

CDR3 length: 15
J gene: TRBJ2-3
V gene: TRBV10-3
clone size: -
D gene: TRBD1
CDR3 protein: CAISPWTGSTDTQYF
CDR3 DNA: TGTGCCATCAGTCCCTGGACAGGGTCCACAGATACGCAGTATTTT

CDR3 length: 15
J gene: TRBJ2-2
V gene: TRBV19
clone size: -
D gene: -
CDR3 protein: CASRAAGGLTGELFF
CDR3 DNA: TGTGCCAGTAGGGCCGCAGGGGGACTCACCGGGGAGCTGTTTTTT

CDR3 length: 14
J gene: TRBJ2-1
V gene: TRBV11-2
clone size: -
D gene: TRBD1
CDR3 protein: CASSLGQVYNEQFF
CDR3 DNA: TGTGCCAGCAGCCTGGGACAGGTCTACAATGAGCAGTTCTTC

CDR3 length: 14
J gene: TRBJ1-3
V gene: TRBV19
clone size: -
D gene: -
CDR3 protein: CASIPGTYGNTIYF
CDR3 DNA: TGTGCCAGTATTCCCGGGACATACGGAAACACCATATATTTT

CDR3 length: 15
J gene: TRBJ1-2
V gene: TRBV4-2
clone size: -
D gene: -
CDR3 protein: CASSHPDELLYGYTF
CDR3 DNA: TGTGCCAGCAGCCATCCCGACGAGCTTCTTTATGGCTACACCTTC

CDR3 length: 12
J gene: TRBJ2-3
V gene: TRBV7-3
clone size: once
D gene: -
CDR3 protein: CASSSEAGTQYF
CDR3 DNA: TGTGCCAGCAGCTCCGAGGCTGGTACGCAGTATTTT

CDR3 length: 13
J gene: TRBJ1-6
V gene: TRBV9
clone size: once
D gene: TRBD1
CDR3 protein: CASSRDRDSPLHF
CDR3 DNA: TGTGCCAGCAGCCGGGACAGGGATTCACCCCTCCACTTT

CDR3 length: 16
J gene: TRBJ1-6
V gene: TRBV28
clone size: -
D gene: TRBD1
CDR3 protein: CASITGGLSYNSPLHF
CDR3 DNA: TGTGCCAGCATAACAGGGGGCCTCTCCTATAATTCACCCCTCCACTTT

CDR3 length: 12
J gene: TRBJ1-5
V gene: TRBV5-8
clone size: -
D gene: TRBD1
CDR3 protein: CASSIRQGASRF
CDR3 DNA: TGTGCCAGCAGCATAAGACAGGGGGCAAGTCGCTTT

CDR3 length: 16
J gene: TRBJ1-5
V gene: TRBV2
clone size: -
D gene: -
CDR3 protein: CASSEAVPDPNQPQHF
CDR3 DNA: TGTGCCAGCAGTGAAGCTGTCCCGGATCCCAATCAGCCCCAGCATTTT

CDR3 length: 15
J gene: TRBJ1-1
V gene: TRBV5-1
clone size: -
D gene: TRBD1
CDR3 protein: CASSLQGVMNTEAFF
CDR3 DNA: TGCGCCAGCAGCCTCCAGGGGGTTATGAACACTGAAGCTTTCTTT

CDR3 length: 12
J gene: TRBJ2-5
V gene: TRBV10-3
clone size: -
D gene: -
CDR3 protein: CAISTGPETQYF
CDR3 DNA: TGTGCCATCAGTACCGGGCCGGAAACCCAGTACTTC

CDR3 length: 15
J gene: TRBJ2-5
V gene: TRBV27
clone size: -
D gene: TRBD2
CDR3 protein: CASAQGLASGETQYF
CDR3 DNA: TGTGCCAGCGCCCAGGGACTAGCATCGGGAGAGACCCAGTACTTC

CDR3 length: 11
J gene: TRBJ2-7
V gene: TRBV5-1
clone size: -
D gene: -
CDR3 protein: CASSLEYEQYF
CDR3 DNA: TGCGCCAGCAGCTTGGAGTACGAGCAGTACTTC

CDR3 length: 16
J gene: TRBJ2-3
V gene: TRBV4-2
clone size: -
D gene: -
CDR3 protein: CASSQATGGGSDTQYF
CDR3 DNA: TGTGCCAGCAGCCAAGCCACGGGGGGCGGGTCAGATACGCAGTATTTT

CDR3 length: 14
J gene: TRBJ1-2
V gene: TRBV19
clone size: -
D gene: -
CDR3 protein: CASSIDPGDYGYTF
CDR3 DNA: TGTGCCAGTAGTATAGATCCAGGAGACTATGGCTACACCTTC

CDR3 length: 14
J gene: TRBJ2-7
V gene: TRBV2
clone size: -
D gene: -
CDR3 protein: CASRLTGTSYEQYF
CDR3 DNA: TGTGCCAGCCGTCTTACCGGGACCTCCTACGAGCAGTACTTC

CDR3 length: 14
J gene: TRBJ1-2
V gene: TRBV6-1
clone size: -
D gene: TRBD1
CDR3 protein: CASSEAGQGHGYTF
CDR3 DNA: TGTGCCAGCAGTGAAGCGGGACAGGGGCATGGCTACACCTTC

CDR3 length: 15
J gene: TRBJ2-1
V gene: TRBV5-1
clone size: -
D gene: TRBD2
CDR3 protein: CASSSQAGAPNEQFF
CDR3 DNA: TGCGCCAGCAGCTCCCAAGCGGGAGCACCAAATGAGCAGTTCTTC

CDR3 length: 16
J gene: TRBJ1-2
V gene: TRBV2
clone size: once
D gene: -
CDR3 protein: CASSEWEVGGNYGYTF
CDR3 DNA: TGTGCCAGCAGTGAATGGGAGGTGGGTGGGAACTATGGCTACACCTTC

CDR3 length: 15
J gene: TRBJ1-2
V gene: TRBV6-5
clone size: -
D gene: TRBD1
CDR3 protein: CASSNTGGSSYGYTF
CDR3 DNA: TGTGCCAGCAGTAACACAGGGGGCAGCAGCTATGGCTACACCTTC

CDR3 length: 15
J gene: TRBJ1-6
V gene: TRBV5-1
clone size: -
D gene: -
CDR3 protein: CASSGSGGASSPLHF
CDR3 DNA: TGCGCCAGCAGCGGCTCGGGGGGGGCAAGCTCACCCCTCCACTTT

CDR3 length: 14
J gene: TRBJ1-2
V gene: TRBV6-1
clone size: -
D gene: -
CDR3 protein: CASSEVGRGYGYTF
CDR3 DNA: TGTGCCAGCAGTGAAGTGGGGCGAGGGTATGGCTACACCTTC

CDR3 length: 11
J gene: TRBJ2-3
V gene: TRBV20-1
clone size: -
D gene: -
CDR3 protein: CSAGSTDTQYF
CDR3 DNA: TGCAGTGCAGGGAGCACAGATACGCAGTATTTT

CDR3 length: 14
J gene: TRBJ2-5
V gene: TRBV25-1
clone size: -
D gene: TRBD1
CDR3 protein: CASSVTGGPETQYF
CDR3 DNA: TGTGCCAGCAGTGTCACAGGGGGCCCGGAGACCCAGTACTTC

CDR3 length: 11
J gene: TRBJ2-5
V gene: TRBV10-2
clone size: -
D gene: -
CDR3 protein: CASSEGWAQYF
CDR3 DNA: TGCGCCAGCAGTGAGGGCTGGGCGCAGTACTTC

CDR3 length: 14
J gene: TRBJ1-1
V gene: TRBV28
clone size: -
D gene: -
CDR3 protein: CASSTITLNTEAFF
CDR3 DNA: TGTGCCAGCAGTACCATAACTCTGAACACTGAAGCTTTCTTT

CDR3 length: 14
J gene: TRBJ2-1
V gene: TRBV7-6
clone size: once
D gene: TRBD2
CDR3 protein: CASSNGTSGNEQFF
CDR3 DNA: TGTGCCAGCAGCAACGGGACTAGCGGCAATGAGCAGTTCTTC

CDR3 length: 14
J gene: TRBJ2-3
V gene: TRBV29-1
clone size: -
D gene: -
CDR3 protein: CSVAIGTSTDTQYF
CDR3 DNA: TGCAGCGTGGCTATTGGTACTAGCACAGATACGCAGTATTTT

CDR3 length: 13
J gene: TRBJ1-2
V gene: TRBV7-2
clone size: -
D gene: -
CDR3 protein: CASSQVPRIGYTF
CDR3 DNA: TGTGCCAGCAGCCAAGTACCGAGGATTGGCTACACCTTC

CDR3 length: 14
J gene: TRBJ1-1
V gene: TRBV6-5
clone size: -
D gene: -
CDR3 protein: CASSYAQVNTEAFF
CDR3 DNA: TGTGCCAGCAGTTACGCGCAGGTGAACACTGAAGCTTTCTTT

CDR3 length: 16
J gene: TRBJ2-7
V gene: TRBV4-2
clone size: -
D gene: -
CDR3 protein: CASSQAAGQDSYEQYF
CDR3 DNA: TGTGCCAGCAGCCAAGCTGCGGGGCAGGACTCCTACGAGCAGTACTTC

CDR3 length: 16
J gene: TRBJ1-4
V gene: TRBV6-5
clone size: -
D gene: -
CDR3 protein: CASSFGATTLNEKLFF
CDR3 DNA: TGTGCCAGCAGTTTCGGGGCAACAACCCTTAATGAAAAACTGTTTTTT

CDR3 length: 13
J gene: TRBJ2-5
V gene: TRBV11-2
clone size: -
D gene: -
CDR3 protein: CASSLAVRETQYF
CDR3 DNA: TGTGCCAGCAGCTTAGCTGTTCGGGAGACCCAGTACTTC

CDR3 length: 15
J gene: TRBJ1-5
V gene: TRBV5-5
clone size: -
D gene: TRBD1
CDR3 protein: CASSLARGQNQPQHF
CDR3 DNA: TGTGCCAGCAGCTTGGCCCGGGGACAGAATCAGCCCCAGCATTTT

CDR3 length: 15
J gene: TRBJ2-1
V gene: TRBV18
clone size: -
D gene: TRBD1
CDR3 protein: CASCQGRGFYNEQFF
CDR3 DNA: TGTGCCAGCTGCCAGGGCAGGGGGTTCTACAATGAGCAGTTCTTC

CDR3 length: 14
J gene: TRBJ2-5
V gene: TRBV13
clone size: -
D gene: -
CDR3 protein: CASRRTSYQETQYF
CDR3 DNA: TGTGCCAGCAGACGTACAAGCTACCAAGAGACCCAGTACTTC

CDR3 length: 15
J gene: TRBJ2-2
V gene: TRBV6-1
clone size: -
D gene: -
CDR3 protein: CASRNRPDGTGELFF
CDR3 DNA: TGTGCCAGCAGGAACCGCCCTGACGGGACCGGGGAGCTGTTTTTT

CDR3 length: 14
J gene: TRBJ1-2
V gene: TRBV6-5
clone size: once
D gene: -
CDR3 protein: CASSYSSRVYGYTF
CDR3 DNA: TGTGCCAGCAGTTACTCGTCCAGGGTCTATGGCTACACCTTC

CDR3 length: 15
J gene: TRBJ2-7
V gene: TRBV19
clone size: -
D gene: TRBD1
CDR3 protein: CASSPQQGDKDEQYF
CDR3 DNA: TGTGCCAGTAGCCCACAACAGGGGGATAAAGACGAGCAGTACTTC

CDR3 length: 17
J gene: TRBJ1-5
V gene: TRBV19
clone size: -
D gene: -
CDR3 protein: CASSIVPSGDSNQPQHF
CDR3 DNA: TGTGCCAGTAGTATAGTCCCCTCAGGGGATAGCAATCAGCCCCAGCATTTT

CDR3 length: 16
J gene: TRBJ2-2
V gene: TRBV5-4
clone size: -
D gene: TRBD2
CDR3 protein: CASSPGLAANTGELFF
CDR3 DNA: TGTGCCAGCAGCCCAGGACTAGCGGCGAACACCGGGGAGCTGTTTTTT

CDR3 length: 12
J gene: TRBJ2-1
V gene: TRBV4-1
clone size: -
D gene: -
CDR3 protein: CASSLGGLEQFF
CDR3 DNA: TGCGCCAGCAGCCTCGGGGGGCTTGAGCAGTTCTTC

CDR3 length: 16
J gene: TRBJ2-7
V gene: TRBV11-2
clone size: once
D gene: -
CDR3 protein: CASSLLEVGSAYEQYF
CDR3 DNA: TGTGCCAGCAGCTTATTAGAGGTTGGATCGGCCTACGAGCAGTACTTC